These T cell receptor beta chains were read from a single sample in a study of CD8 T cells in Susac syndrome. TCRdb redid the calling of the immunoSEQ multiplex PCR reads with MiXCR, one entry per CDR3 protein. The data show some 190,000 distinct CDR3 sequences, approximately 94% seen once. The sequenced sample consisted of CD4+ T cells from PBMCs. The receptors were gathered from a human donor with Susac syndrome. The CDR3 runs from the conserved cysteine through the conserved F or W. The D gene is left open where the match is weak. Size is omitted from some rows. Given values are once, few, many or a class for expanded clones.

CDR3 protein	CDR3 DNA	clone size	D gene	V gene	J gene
CASSSFLAPYNEQFF	TGTGCCAGCAGCTCCTTCCTAGCTCCGTACAATGAGCAGTTCTTC	.	.	TRBV7-8	TRBJ2-1
CASSPTGGAQPQHF	TGTGCCAGCAGTCCAACAGGGGGCGCACAGCCCCAGCATTTT	.	TRBD1	TRBV7-9	TRBJ1-5
CASSRTSGGLANTGELFF	TGCGCCAGCAGCCGGACTAGCGGGGGCCTCGCGAACACCGGGGAGCTGTTTTTT	.	TRBD2	TRBV5-1	TRBJ2-2
CASSPSSSGGANWQFF	TGTGCCAGCTCACCATCCTCTAGCGGGGGGGCCAATTGGCAGTTCTTC	.	TRBD2	TRBV18	TRBJ2-1
CASSQDVQGGSYNEQFF	TGCGCCAGCAGCCAAGATGTACAGGGGGGTTCCTACAATGAGCAGTTCTTC	.	TRBD1	TRBV4-3	TRBJ2-1
CASSKSSNQPQHF	TGTGCCAGCAGCAAGAGTAGCAATCAGCCCCAGCATTTT	.	.	TRBV9	TRBJ1-5
CASSLRGNGYTF	TGTGCCAGCAGCTTAAGAGGGAATGGCTACACCTTC	.	.	TRBV11-1	TRBJ1-2
CSARETTRGTGELFF	TGCAGTGCTAGAGAAACAACCCGAGGCACCGGGGAGCTGTTTTTT	.	.	TRBV20-1	TRBJ2-2
CASRASGESETQYF	TGTGCCAGCAGGGCTAGCGGGGAGTCGGAGACCCAGTACTTC	.	TRBD2	TRBV28	TRBJ2-5
CASSLSTGRETQYF	TGCGCCAGCAGCTTATCGACAGGGAGAGAGACCCAGTACTTC	.	TRBD1	TRBV5-1	TRBJ2-5
CASSLGAGSEDYGYTF	TGCGCCAGCAGCTTGGGAGCAGGCTCGGAGGACTATGGCTACACCTTC	.	.	TRBV5-1	TRBJ1-2
CSVRTGVAGELFF	TGCAGCGTGAGGACAGGAGTGGCCGGGGAGCTGTTTTTT	.	TRBD1	TRBV29-1	TRBJ2-2
CASSQRGQAGNEAFF	TGCGCCAGCAGCCAACGAGGACAGGCCGGCAATGAAGCTTTCTTT	.	TRBD1	TRBV4-3	TRBJ1-1
CSARATGPGQYF	TGCAGTGCTAGAGCAACAGGGCCGGGGCAGTACTTC	.	.	TRBV20-1	TRBJ2-7
CSASTGTVNQPQHF	TGCAGTGCTAGCACGGGGACAGTCAATCAGCCCCAGCATTTT	.	TRBD1	TRBV20-1	TRBJ1-5
CASSKLTGATNYGYTF	TGTGCCAGCAGTAAGCTGACAGGGGCAACTAACTATGGCTACACCTTC	.	TRBD1	TRBV6-1	TRBJ1-2
CASSPPGEGHHGYTF	TGTGCCAGCAGCCCCCCGGGAGAAGGGCATCATGGCTACACCTTC	.	.	TRBV5-4	TRBJ1-2
CAWSQAAATNEKLFF	TGTGCCTGGAGCCAGGCGGCGGCAACTAATGAAAAGCTGTTTTTT	.	.	TRBV30	TRBJ1-4
CASSQDFRGARTDTQYF	TGCGCCAGCAGCCAAGATTTTCGGGGGGCCAGGACAGATACGCAGTATTTT	.	.	TRBV4-3	TRBJ2-3
CSARQGQPQHF	TGCAGTGCTAGACAGGGACAGCCCCAGCATTTT	.	.	TRBV20-1	TRBJ1-5
CSAKLALAPDTQYF	TGCAGTGCGAAACTAGCGCTGGCCCCAGATACGCAGTATTTT	.	TRBD2	TRBV20-1	TRBJ2-3
CASRSGTPNTGELFF	TGTGCCAGCAGGTCCGGGACACCGAACACCGGGGAGCTGTTTTTT	.	.	TRBV6-6	TRBJ2-2
CASRRGSGYEQYF	TGTGCCAGTAGAAGGGGTTCCGGGTACGAGCAGTACTTC	.	.	TRBV19	TRBJ2-7
CASSLGLIQQGPGGQFF	TGTGCCAGCAGCTTAGGCCTAATTCAACAGGGGCCAGGTGGGCAGTTCTTC	.	TRBD1	TRBV11-2	TRBJ2-1
CASSFLAGEDTQYF	TGTGCCAGCAGCTTTTTAGCGGGGGAAGATACGCAGTATTTT	.	TRBD2	TRBV9	TRBJ2-3
CASQGAGDNEQFF	TGTGCCAGCCAGGGAGCGGGCGACAATGAGCAGTTCTTC	.	.	TRBV6-2/TRBV6-3	TRBJ2-1
CSVDKGADYGYTF	TGCAGCGTTGATAAAGGGGCTGATTATGGCTACACCTTC	once	.	TRBV29-1	TRBJ1-2
CASSYPSGGFTDTQYF	TGTGCCAGCAGCTACCCTAGCGGGGGATTCACAGATACGCAGTATTTT	.	TRBD2	TRBV5-4	TRBJ2-3
CATSDARLAGGYNEQFF	TGTGCCACCAGTGATGCCCGTCTAGCGGGGGGCTACAATGAGCAGTTCTTC	.	TRBD2	TRBV24-1	TRBJ2-1
CASSRSTDYEQYF	TGTGCCAGCAGTCGGTCGACGGACTACGAGCAGTACTTC	.	.	TRBV11-2	TRBJ2-7
CSAPSGQGATDTQYF	TGCAGTGCGCCCTCGGGACAGGGGGCCACAGATACGCAGTATTTT	.	TRBD1	TRBV20-1	TRBJ2-3
CASISDSGYQPQHF	TGTGCCAGCATCTCAGACAGCGGCTATCAGCCCCAGCATTTT	.	.	TRBV12-3/TRBV12-4	TRBJ1-5
CSVVDTLVPPEAFF	TGCAGCGTCGTGGACACTCTAGTCCCCCCTGAAGCTTTCTTT	.	.	TRBV29-1	TRBJ1-1
CASSKQGGGPGANVLTF	TGTGCCAGCAGTAAACAGGGAGGGGGGCCTGGGGCCAACGTCCTGACTTTC	once	.	TRBV27	TRBJ2-6
CASSQRGLIPGQGDPHRFYEQYF	TGTGCCAGCAGTCAAAGGGGGCTAATACCGGGACAGGGAGATCCCCACCGTTTCTACGAGCAGTACTTC	.	.	TRBV21-1	TRBJ2-7
CASSSPSGTGANNSPLHF	TGTGCCAGCAGTTCACCCTCGGGCACCGGGGCCAATAATTCACCCCTCCACTTT	.	.	TRBV27	TRBJ1-6
CASSLKTGGNTEAFF	TGTGCCAGCAGCTTGAAGACAGGGGGGAACACTGAAGCTTTCTTT	.	TRBD1	TRBV5-4	TRBJ1-1
CASSLALGTGNEQFF	TGTGCCAGCAGCTTAGCCCTCGGGACAGGCAATGAGCAGTTCTTC	.	TRBD1	TRBV7-9	TRBJ2-1